This T cell receptor (beta chain) was sequenced for a study of CXCR3-negative and CXCR3-positive naive CD8 T cells. Whole-study findings and limits: The study found comparably high diversity in both naive subsets and much lower diversity in memory CD8+ cells. Unlike memory cells, which differed, naive CXCR3-negative and CXCR3-positive cells had similar TRBV-TRBJ usage. Higher TRB CDR3 hydrophobicity marked CXCR3-positive naive cells relative to CXCR3-negative naive cells.

The authors made the TRB cDNA libraries by 5' RACE using UMI labels. TCRdb reworked the 5' RACE reads into one entry per CDR3 protein, no DNA. This sample contains about 150,000 distinct CDR3 sequences. The CDR3 totals 13 residues. Looked up from germline, CDR1 is SQVTM and CDR2 is ANQGSEA. In regard to this clonotype: What it recognizes is unknown.

The gene calls are TRBV29-1 and TRBJ2-5; TCRdb picks TRBD1, but there is no DNA to check that call. Source material: naive CXCR3+ CD8+ T cells from blood. Described subset: CD45RO-CCR7+CD27+CD95- naive CD8+ T cells expressing CXCR3 (TNR3+). The origin of this receptor is a human donor in good health. Some clones in this sample may be carry-over from other donors' samples. CDR3 region: CSAEDAGGETQYF.